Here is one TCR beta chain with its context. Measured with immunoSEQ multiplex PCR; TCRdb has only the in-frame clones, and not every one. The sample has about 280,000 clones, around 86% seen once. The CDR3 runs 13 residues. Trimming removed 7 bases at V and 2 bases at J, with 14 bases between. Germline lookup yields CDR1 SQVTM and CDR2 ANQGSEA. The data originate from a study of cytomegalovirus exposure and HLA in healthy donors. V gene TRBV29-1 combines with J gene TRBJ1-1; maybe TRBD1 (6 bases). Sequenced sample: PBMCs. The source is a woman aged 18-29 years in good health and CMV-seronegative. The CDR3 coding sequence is TGCAGCGGGGACGGACAGACAAACACTGAAGCTTTCTTT. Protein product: CSGDGQTNTEAFF. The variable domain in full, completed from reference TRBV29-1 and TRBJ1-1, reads SAVISQKPSRDICQRGTSLTIQCQVDSQVTMMFWYRQQPGQSLTLIATANQGSEATYESGFVIDKFPISRPNLTFSTLTVSNMSPEDSSIYLCSGDGQTNTEAFFGQGTRLTVV.